The 18 T cell receptor beta chains below were found in one sample sequenced in a study of T-cell memory formation after mild COVID-19. TCRdb independently ran MiXCR on the 5' RACE reads; one entry per CDR3 protein. The sample includes approximately 440,000 distinct CDR3 sequences, roughly 20% of them seen just once. The specimen was PBMCs or a T cell subset sorted from them (not recorded which). Source of these receptors: an adult woman who had mild COVID-19 (a few samples of this study predate the infection). Cell type and time point are not known.

This chain joins TRBV11-2 and TRBJ2-5; 10 bases line up with TRBD2. V lost 5 bases and J lost 5; bases outside the gene matches: 17. The CDR3 spans 18 residues. Germline CDR1 SGHAT, CDR2 FQNNGV. CDR3 bases: TGTGCCAGCAGCCCGTGGAATTCAGCGGGAGGGCCGGGGGAGACCCAGTACTTC. It yields the protein CASSPWNSAGGPGETQYF. The whole variable domain, filled in from reference TRBV11-2 and TRBJ2-5, reads EAGVAQSPRYKIIEKRQSVAFWCNPISGHATLYWYQQILGQGPKLLIQFQNNGVVDDSQLPKDRFSAERLKGVDSTLKIQPAKLEDSAVYLCASSPWNSAGGPGETQYFGPGTRLLVL.

The CDR3 region has the DNA TGTGCCACCAGTGAACACACCGGGACTAGCGGACTCACAGATACGCAGTATTTT. Translated, it gives CATSEHTGTSGLTDTQYF. V is TRBV24-1 and J is TRBJ2-3, with 11 bases fitting TRBD2. Looked up from germline, CDR1 is KGHDR and CDR2 is SFDVKD. There are 18 residues in the CDR3. J lost 2 bases, V lost 4 bases, and 10 bases had no gene match.

This clonotype appeared many times. This chain connects TRBV27 to TRBJ1-5; the D gene is possibly TRBD1 (6 bases). Trimming removed 5 bases at V and 3 bases at J, with 14 bases between. The germline gives CDR1 MNHEY, CDR2 SMNVEV (reference sequence). CDR3 length: 15 residues. As DNA, the CDR3 is TGTGCCAGCAGTAGGAGTCAGGGGCACAATCAGCCCCAGCATTTT. It translates to CASSRSQGHNQPQHF.

This chain joins TRBV12-3 or TRBV12-4 and TRBJ1-6; D remains unclear. The CDR3 is made up of 13 amino acids. Between the trimmed V and J ends, which lost 5 bases and 10 bases, there was a span of 12 bases. In DNA form, the CDR3 reads TGTGCCAGCAGTCCGACCACACAATCACCCCTCCACTTT. It specifies CASSPTTQSPLHF.

The chain couples TRBV2 to TRBJ2-3, with D uncertain. This CDR3 spans 14 amino acids. In germline, CDR1 is SNHLY, CDR2 FYNNEI. V was shortened by 5 bases and J by 1 base, with 10 bases between the two germline ends. The CDR3, as DNA: TGTGCCAGCAGTCCCCCCTGGGGCACAGATACGCAGTATTTT. This sequence encodes CASSPPWGTDTQYF.

Only a few counts were recorded for this clonotype. The chain combines TRBV12-3 or TRBV12-4 with TRBJ2-1, with TRBD2 matching over 13 bases. This CDR3 is 16 amino acids long. Germline trimming cut 5 bases from V and 8 bases from J; bases unmatched to any gene: 9. CDR3 bases: TGTGCCAGCAGTCCGCGGACTAGCGGGAGTAGGTATGAGCAGTTCTTC. Protein product: CASSPRTSGSRYEQFF.

Only a few counts were recorded for this clonotype. The J gene is TRBJ2-5, the V gene TRBV12-3 or TRBV12-4; D not resolved. The CDR3 consists of 15 residues. Trimming removed 4 bases at V and 3 bases at J, with 15 bases between. The CDR3 reads CASSSGPNLKETQYF. The CDR3 coding sequence is TGTGCCAGCAGTTCGGGCCCGAACCTCAAAGAGACCCAGTACTTC.

There are a few counts of this clonotype. The DNA for the CDR3 is TGTGCCAGCAGTTACTCGAGTCAGATCACCGGGGAGCTGTTTTTT. It codes for CASSYSSQITGELFF. This rearrangement joins TRBV6-6 to TRBJ2-2, with D uncertain. The germline V gene has CDR1 MNHNY and CDR2 SVGAGI (reference sequence). V gave up 0 bases and J gave up 4 bases, with 9 bases separating them. This CDR3 is 15 amino acids long.

This chain connects TRBV7-9 to TRBJ2-3; D unclear. The CDR3 length is 12 residues. Germline CDR1 SEHNR, CDR2 FQNEAQ (reference sequence). V lost 8 bases, J lost 2 bases, and 8 bases lay in between. This CDR3 reads CASDTITDTQYF. The CDR3 DNA follows: TGTGCCAGCGATACGATCACAGATACGCAGTATTTT.

There are a few counts of this clonotype. J is TRBJ2-1 and V is TRBV12-3 or TRBV12-4; D is possibly TRBD1 or TRBD2 (5 bases each). Trimming stripped 7 bases from V and 6 bases from J, with 19 bases between. CDR3 length: 15 amino acids. The CDR3 region is CASTPSGARVNEQFF. In DNA form, the CDR3 reads TGTGCCAGCACTCCCTCCGGGGCTAGGGTCAATGAGCAGTTCTTC.

The chain joins TRBV7-2 to TRBJ2-3, with TRBD1 identical over 9 bases. Germline V lookup: CDR1 SGHTA, CDR2 FQGNSA. V trimming: 1 base; J trimming: 4 bases; junction bases outside the gene matches: 9. The CDR3 totals 17 residues. The CDR3 here is CASSLGQGVNFADTQYF. In DNA, the CDR3 is TGTGCCAGCAGCTTAGGACAGGGGGTGAATTTCGCAGATACGCAGTATTTT.

This clonotype occurred a few times. The chain links TRBV15 to TRBJ1-5, with D possibly TRBD1 on 5 matching bases. V was cut by 5 bases and J by 1 base, with 9 bases left in between. Germline V gene sequence: CDR1 LNHNV, CDR2 YYDKDF (reference sequence). The CDR3 contains 14 residues. CDR3: CATSLDRSNQPQHF. CDR3 nucleotides: TGTGCCACCAGCCTCGACAGAAGCAATCAGCCCCAGCATTTT.

This clonotype was seen many times. The chain combines TRBV11-1 with TRBJ2-7, with 8 bases aligning to TRBD1. Trimming cost V 1 base and J 3 bases; bases outside gene matches: 5. This CDR3 contains 15 residues. Germline CDR1 and CDR2: SGHAT and FQDESV (reference sequence). The CDR3 loop reads CASSLDGTGSYEQYF. The DNA for the CDR3 is TGTGCCAGCAGCTTAGACGGGACAGGAAGCTACGAGCAGTACTTC.

The genes are TRBV9 and TRBJ1-2; D gene uncertain. Trimming removed 4 bases at V and 5 bases at J, with 15 bases between. CDR3 length: 14 residues. The V gene's germline CDR1 is SGDLS and CDR2 YYNGEE. CDR3 coding DNA: TGTGCCAGCAGCTCAGAGGAGGCGGGGTATGGCTACACCTTC. Protein product: CASSSEEAGYGYTF. Full variable domain (missing parts from reference TRBV9 and TRBJ1-2): DSGVTQTPKHLITATGQRVTLRCSPRSGDLSVYWYQQSLDQGLQFLIQYYNGEERAKGNILERFSAQQFPDLHSELNLSSLELGDSALYFCASSSEEAGYGYTFGSGTRLTVV.

This chain uses TRBV12-3 or TRBV12-4 with TRBJ2-5, with D hard to call. The CDR3 runs 13 residues. V was pared by 6 bases and J by 2 bases, with 10 bases between. The CDR3 here is CASRLHAQETQYF. CDR3 sequence (DNA): TGTGCCAGCAGACTCCACGCTCAAGAGACCCAGTACTTC.

The chain is built from TRBV12-3 or TRBV12-4 and TRBJ2-5; possibly TRBD1 or TRBD2 for D (6 bases each). CDR3 length equals 16 residues. V was shortened by 3 bases and J by 4 bases, with 18 bases between the two germline ends. The CDR3 protein is CASSFYLRGQGETQYF. DNA of the CDR3: TGTGCCAGCAGTTTCTATCTTCGGGGGCAGGGAGAGACCCAGTACTTC.

The rearrangement uses TRBV5-1 and TRBJ1-2; 7 nucleotides line up with TRBD1. Germline V gene sequence: CDR1 SGHRS, CDR2 YFSETQ. The V and J ends lost 0 bases and 3 bases, in that order; junction bases with no gene match: 5. The CDR3 covers 15 residues. This CDR3 reads CASSLDGTEHYGYTF. DNA for the CDR3: TGCGCCAGCAGCTTGGACGGGACAGAGCACTATGGCTACACCTTC.

The sample holds a few counts of this clonotype. The J gene is TRBJ2-5, the V gene TRBV5-4; D is perhaps TRBD2 (6 bases). Trimming cost V 0 bases and J 5 bases, with 11 bases left between them. CDR3 length: 14 amino acids. The germline gives CDR1 SGHNT, CDR2 YYREEE (reference sequence). The CDR3 DNA follows: TGTGCCAGCAGCTTGGTTGGCGGGAAGGAGACCCAGTACTTC. Translated, it gives CASSLVGGKETQYF.